Each of the 3 T cell receptor beta chains below was sequenced from the same sample in a study of cytomegalovirus exposure and HLA in healthy donors. Researchers ran the PCR with 60 Vbeta and 13 Jbeta primers. Sequenced by immunoSEQ multiplex PCR; TCRdb stores in-frame clones only, minus some. The sample records about 170,000 clones, 73% being singletons. The sample taken for sequencing was PBMCs. The receptors stem from a woman in her late teens or twenties in good health and CMV-seropositive.

CDR3 residues: CASSAGLGGYEQYF. CDR3 nucleotides: TGTGCCAGCAGTGCGGGACTGGGAGGGTACGAGCAGTACTTC. The V call is TRBV6-5, the J call TRBJ2-7; 7 bases are a match to TRBD2. The CDR3 is made up of 14 amino acids. The J segment lost 4 bases and the V segment lost 5 bases, leaving 8 bases of the junction unmatched. CDR1 MNHEY and CDR2 SVGAGI come from the germline V gene.

The rearrangement links TRBV18 to TRBJ2-5, with D maybe TRBD1 (5 bases). V was clipped by 4 bases and J by 3 bases, with 9 bases between them. Per the germline V gene, CDR1 is KGHSH and CDR2 is LQKENI. This CDR3 region has 13 residues. The CDR3 sequence is CASSQGAKETQYF. Here the CDR3 DNA reads TGTGCCAGCTCACAAGGGGCGAAAGAGACCCAGTACTTC.

The V call is TRBV18, the J call TRBJ2-7, with TRBD1 identical over 9 bases. With 4 bases clipped from V and 5 bases from J, the junction kept 3 bases outside the gene matches. CDR3 length: 13 residues. Looked up from germline, CDR1 is KGHSH and CDR2 is LQKENI. The CDR3 is CASSHRDRDEQYF. The CDR3 DNA follows: TGTGCCAGCTCACACCGGGACAGGGACGAGCAGTACTTC.